The 21 T cell receptor beta chains given below trace back to one sample, sequenced in a study of patients and donors after allogeneic stem cell transplantation. TCRdb reanalysed the RT-PCR reads using MiXCR and keeps one entry per CDR3 protein. The sample holds hundreds of thousands of distinct CDR3 sequences, around 14% seen once. The sequenced sample was blood, either unsorted or a sorted T cell fraction (not recorded which). The receptors come from a human donor who was either an allogeneic HSCT recipient or a stem cell or donor lymphocyte infusion donor (not recorded which). It is not recorded whose cells these are; they may come from a transplant donor.

V is TRBV20-1 and J is TRBJ2-7; D remains unclear. The CDR3 spans 16 residues. V dropped 3 bases and J dropped 2 bases, with 20 bases sitting between them. Germline V gives CDR1 DFQATT, CDR2 SNEGSKA (reference sequence). The CDR3 spells CSASRPGDKYPYEQYF. In DNA form, the CDR3 reads TGCAGTGCTAGTAGGCCTGGAGACAAGTACCCCTACGAGCAGTACTTC.

The chain links TRBV5-1 to TRBJ1-1; D is ambiguous. This CDR3 is built from 13 residues. Trimming removed 3 bases from V and 6 bases from J, with 12 bases in between. Looked up from germline, CDR1 is SGHRS and CDR2 is YFSETQ. CDR3 residues: CASSSPGYAEAFF. The CDR3 nucleotides are TGCGCCAGCAGCTCCCCCGGGTACGCTGAAGCTTTCTTT.

The rearrangement uses TRBV9 and TRBJ2-2; 8 bases match TRBD2. The CDR3 runs 15 residues. The V gene's germline CDR1 is SGDLS and CDR2 YYNGEE. With 4 bases clipped from V and 5 bases from J, the junction kept 7 bases outside the gene matches. The CDR3 DNA is TGTGCCAGCAGCCCCGGACTAGCTATAACCGGGGAGCTGTTTTTT. It yields the protein CASSPGLAITGELFF.

This clonotype appeared many times. V usage is TRBV5-1 and J usage is TRBJ2-5; the D is unclear. This CDR3 spans 15 amino acids. V dropped 3 bases and J dropped 4 bases, with 16 bases sitting between them. CDR1 is SGHRS and CDR2 is YFSETQ in the germline V gene. CDR3 in amino acids: CASSSSEAGLETQYF. In DNA form, the CDR3 reads TGCGCCAGCAGCTCCTCAGAAGCCGGATTAGAGACCCAGTACTTC.

This rearrangement joins TRBV18 to TRBJ1-2, with D uncertain. This CDR3 has 14 amino acids. Germline V gives CDR1 KGHSH, CDR2 LQKENI. V shed 2 bases and J shed 0 bases, with 7 bases lying between them. CDR3 sequence (DNA): TGTGCCAGCTCACCAGGAGGGTCTAACTATGGCTACACCTTC. This gives the protein CASSPGGSNYGYTF.

The chain is built from TRBV6-5 and TRBJ1-5; 8 nucleotides agree with TRBD1. The CDR3 sequence is 18 residues long. Germline assignment: CDR1 MNHEY and CDR2 SVGAGI. The junction had 11 bases not matched to a gene; V was cut back by 0 bases and J by 4 bases. The CDR3 bases are TGTGCCAGCAGTTACTCGAATCAGGGGGCGTCGAGAAATCAGCCCCAGCATTTT. Residues: CASSYSNQGASRNQPQHF.

This clonotype was seen a handful of times. As DNA, the CDR3 is TGCGCCAGCAGCCCCCTCGCAGGGGGCGGCTACACCTTC. Protein: CASSPLAGGGYTF. The J gene is TRBJ1-2, the V gene TRBV5-1; 8 bases are a match to TRBD1. Germline V gives CDR1 SGHRS, CDR2 YFSETQ. The CDR3 sequence is 13 residues long. V was clipped by 4 bases and J by 8 bases; unmatched bases: 7.

This clonotype was counted ten times or more. The V call is TRBV6-5, the J call TRBJ1-2, with D possibly being TRBD1 (5 bases). There are 12 residues in the CDR3. Germline V gene sequence: CDR1 MNHEY, CDR2 SVGAGI. V was shortened by 10 bases and J by 8 bases, with 17 bases between the two germline ends. CDR3 protein: CATAPQGGGYTF. The CDR3 DNA sequence: TGTGCCACCGCACCCCAGGGCGGGGGCTACACCTTC.

This clonotype has at least ten counts. V gene TRBV5-1 combines with J gene TRBJ1-1; D might be TRBD1 (5 bases). CDR1 is SGHRS, CDR2 YFSETQ, per germline. Trimming took 0 bases from V and 3 from J, leaving 12 bases between them. This CDR3 is built from 15 residues. In DNA form, the CDR3 reads TGCGCCAGCAGCTTGGCCGCCAGGGCTGACACTGAAGCTTTCTTT. It codes for CASSLAARADTEAFF.

This clonotype has just a few counts. The chain recombines TRBV6-6 with TRBJ1-5; D uncertain. The germline CDR1 and CDR2 sequences are MNHNY and SVGAGI (reference sequence). CDR3 length equals 13 residues. V was trimmed by 2 bases and J by 1 base, leaving 3 bases between them. CDR3 nucleotides: TGTGCCAGCAGTTACACAAGCAATCAGCCCCAGCATTTT. It encodes CASSYTSNQPQHF.

The chain is built from TRBV11-2 and TRBJ2-1; 8 bases match TRBD2. This CDR3 has 15 residues. V was clipped by 3 bases and J by 4 bases; unmatched bases: 5. Per germline, CDR1 SGHAT and CDR2 FQNNGV. CDR3 bases: TGTGCCAGCAGCTTGCGGGGGGTCCTTTACAATGAGCAGTTCTTC. Translation: CASSLRGVLYNEQFF.

This chain joins TRBV20-1 and TRBJ2-1, with D perhaps TRBD2 (5 bases). The V end was cut by 4 bases, the J end by 10 bases, with 20 bases between. The CDR3 is 14 amino acids. CDR1 and CDR2 from the germline V gene are DFQATT and SNEGSKA (reference sequence). For the CDR3, the DNA is TGCAGTGCTATCGGACTGGCTTCCCTTGGGGAGCAGTTCTTC. As protein: CSAIGLASLGEQFF.

This clonotype has a handful of counts. The rearrangement links TRBV4-3 to TRBJ1-4; D gene uncertain. The V gene lost 0 bases and the J gene lost 8 bases, with 16 bases spanning the gap. This CDR3 comprises 16 residues. The germline gives CDR1 LGHNA, CDR2 YSLEER. CDR3 nucleotides: TGCGCCAGCAGCCAAGACGGTAATCTCCACGGAGAAAAACTGTTTTTT. This codes for CASSQDGNLHGEKLFF.

The J gene is TRBJ1-1, the V gene TRBV20-1; TRBD1 might be the D (5 bases). This CDR3 contains 11 residues. Germline assignment: CDR1 DFQATT and CDR2 SNEGSKA (reference sequence). Trimming left V 0 bases short and J 9 bases short, with 8 bases between. The CDR3 nucleotides are TGCAGTGCTAGAGATGAGGGACAAGCTTTCTTT. Protein sequence: CSARDEGQAFF.

In its sample, this clonotype was seen a few times. This chain joins TRBV9 and TRBJ2-7, with TRBD1 identical over 10 bases. The germline V gene encodes CDR1 SGDLS and CDR2 YYNGEE. The CDR3 contains 14 residues. V shed 5 bases and J 2 bases; nucleotides not matched to a gene: 4. The CDR3 is CASSRDRGTYEQYF. Written as DNA, the CDR3 is TGTGCCAGCAGTCGGGACAGGGGAACCTACGAGCAGTACTTC.

In this sample, this clonotype turned up a few times. This chain uses TRBV20-1 with TRBJ2-7, with D possibly matching TRBD2 (5 bases). From germline, CDR1 is DFQATT and CDR2 SNEGSKA (reference sequence). This CDR3 is built from 15 residues. The V gene lost 1 base and the J gene lost 2 bases, with 15 bases spanning the gap. The CDR3 bases are TGCAGTGCTAGAGGGTCCTTAGCGAGAACCTACGAGCAGTACTTC. Residues: CSARGSLARTYEQYF.

The rearrangement links TRBV5-8 to TRBJ1-3; D gene unclear. Trimming pared 2 bases from V and 0 bases from J, leaving 6 bases between. CDR3 length equals 14 residues. Germline V CDR1 and CDR2: SGHTS, YDEGEE. The chain's CDR3 is CASSFALSGNTIYF. Here the CDR3 DNA reads TGTGCCAGCAGCTTTGCTCTCTCTGGAAACACCATATATTTT.

This clonotype was seen many times. This chain joins TRBV6-1 and TRBJ1-5; 10 bases agree with TRBD1. CDR1 and CDR2 from the germline V gene are MNHNS and SASEGT. V was pared by 6 bases and J by 0 bases, with 5 bases of the junction left unmatched. The CDR3 is 16 residues long. CDR3 sequence: CASRAGTGDSNQPQHF. CDR3 in DNA: TGTGCCAGCAGGGCCGGGACAGGGGATAGCAATCAGCCCCAGCATTTT.

The chain is built from TRBV19 and TRBJ1-5; perhaps TRBD1 as D (5 bases). Per germline, CDR1 LNHDA and CDR2 SQIVND (reference sequence). V was cut by 3 bases and J by 6 bases, with 12 bases left in between. The CDR3 consists of 14 residues. The CDR3 DNA reads as TGTGCCAGTAGTATTGCCGACGGGGGTCAGCCCCAGCATTTT. Translated, it gives CASSIADGGQPQHF.

The rearrangement links TRBV4-3 to TRBJ2-3; TRBD2 aligns across 15 bases. The CDR3 contains 19 residues. CDR1 is LGHNA, CDR2 YSLEER, per germline. V lost 0 bases, J lost 2 bases, and 6 bases stayed unmatched. CDR3 sequence reads: CASSQEAGTSGGYTDTQYF. CDR3 nucleotides: TGCGCCAGCAGCCAAGAGGCTGGGACTAGCGGGGGGTACACAGATACGCAGTATTTT.

This clonotype has at least ten counts. The gene calls are TRBV2 and TRBJ2-3; tentatively, D is TRBD1 (5 bases). Germline lookup yields CDR1 SNHLY and CDR2 FYNNEI. V lost 7 bases, J lost 3 bases, and 20 bases lay in between. The CDR3 sequence is 16 residues long. CDR3 sequence reads: CASMGAHKGSTDTQYF. The CDR3 nucleotides read TGTGCCAGCATGGGTGCCCATAAGGGGTCTACAGATACGCAGTATTTT.